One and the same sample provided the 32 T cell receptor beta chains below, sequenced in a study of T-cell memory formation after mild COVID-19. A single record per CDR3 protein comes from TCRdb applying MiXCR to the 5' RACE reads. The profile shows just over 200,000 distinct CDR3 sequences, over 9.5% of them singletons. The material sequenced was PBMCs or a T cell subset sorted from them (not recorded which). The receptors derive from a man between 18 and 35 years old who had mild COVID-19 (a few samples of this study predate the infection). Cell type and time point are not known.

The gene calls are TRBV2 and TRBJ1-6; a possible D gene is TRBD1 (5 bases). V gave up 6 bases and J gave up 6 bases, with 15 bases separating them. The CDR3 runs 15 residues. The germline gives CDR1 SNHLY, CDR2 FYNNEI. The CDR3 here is CASRGGAGRNSPLHF. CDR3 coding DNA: TGTGCCAGCAGAGGCGGGGCAGGGCGTAATTCACCCCTCCACTTT.

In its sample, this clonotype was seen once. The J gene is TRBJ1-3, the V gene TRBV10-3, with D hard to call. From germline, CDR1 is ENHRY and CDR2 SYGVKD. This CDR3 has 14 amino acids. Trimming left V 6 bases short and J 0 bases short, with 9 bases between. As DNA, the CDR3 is TGTGCCATCAGAGCGACTAACTCTGGAAACACCATATATTTT. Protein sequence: CAIRATNSGNTIYF.

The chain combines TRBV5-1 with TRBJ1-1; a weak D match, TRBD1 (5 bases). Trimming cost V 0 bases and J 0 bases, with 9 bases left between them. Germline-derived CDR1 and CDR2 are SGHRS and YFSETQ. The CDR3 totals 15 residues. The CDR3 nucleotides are TGCGCCAGCAGCTTGGTAGGGGCCCTGAACACTGAAGCTTTCTTT. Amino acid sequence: CASSLVGALNTEAFF.

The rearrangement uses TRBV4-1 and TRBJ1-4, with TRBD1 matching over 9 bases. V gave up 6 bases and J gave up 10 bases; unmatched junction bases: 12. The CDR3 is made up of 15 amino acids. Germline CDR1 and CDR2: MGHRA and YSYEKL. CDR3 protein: CASRHSGTGSGKLFF. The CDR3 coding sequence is TGCGCCAGCAGACATTCCGGGACAGGGTCCGGAAAACTGTTTTTT.

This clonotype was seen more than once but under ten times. The DNA for the CDR3 is TGTGCCAGCAGCCTCGAGTGGCCCCAGCATTTT. Its translation is CASSLEWPQHF. The chain links TRBV28 to TRBJ1-5, with no clear D. This CDR3 is 11 amino acids long. V lost 6 bases to trimming and J lost 9 bases, with 9 bases between them. Per germline, CDR1 MDHEN and CDR2 SYDVKM.

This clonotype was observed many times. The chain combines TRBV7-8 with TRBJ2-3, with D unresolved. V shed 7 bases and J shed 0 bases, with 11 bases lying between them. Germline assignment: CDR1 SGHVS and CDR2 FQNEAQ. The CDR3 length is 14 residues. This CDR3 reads CASILGRSTDTQYF. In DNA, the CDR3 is TGTGCCAGCATCCTTGGGCGGAGCACAGATACGCAGTATTTT.

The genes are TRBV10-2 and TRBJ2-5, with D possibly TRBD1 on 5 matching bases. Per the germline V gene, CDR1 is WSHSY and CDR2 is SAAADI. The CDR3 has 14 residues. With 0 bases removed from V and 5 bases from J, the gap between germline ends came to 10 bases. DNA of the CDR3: TGCGCCAGCAGTGAGTCTGGGGCCGGGGAGACCCAGTACTTC. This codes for CASSESGAGETQYF.

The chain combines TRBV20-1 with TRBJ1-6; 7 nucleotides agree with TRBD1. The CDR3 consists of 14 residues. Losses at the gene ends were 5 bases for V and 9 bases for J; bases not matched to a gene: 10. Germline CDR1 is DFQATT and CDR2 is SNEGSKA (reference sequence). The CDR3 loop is CSAYPGAGGSPLHF. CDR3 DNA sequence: TGCAGTGCTTACCCGGGTGCAGGGGGTTCACCCCTCCACTTT.

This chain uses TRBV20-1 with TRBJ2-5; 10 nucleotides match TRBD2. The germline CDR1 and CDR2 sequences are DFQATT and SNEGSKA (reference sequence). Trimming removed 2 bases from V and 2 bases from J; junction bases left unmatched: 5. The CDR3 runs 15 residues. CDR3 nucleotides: TGCAGTGCTAGACCCGCTAGCGGGGGTCAAGAGACCCAGTACTTC. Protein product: CSARPASGGQETQYF.

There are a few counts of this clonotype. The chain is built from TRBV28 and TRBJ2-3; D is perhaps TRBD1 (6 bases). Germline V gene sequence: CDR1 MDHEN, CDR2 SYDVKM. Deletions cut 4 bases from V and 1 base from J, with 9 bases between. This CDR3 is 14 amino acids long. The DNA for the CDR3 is TGTGCCAGCAGTTCGACAGGTCGCACAGATACGCAGTATTTT. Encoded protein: CASSSTGRTDTQYF. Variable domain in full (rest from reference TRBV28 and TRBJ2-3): DVKVTQSSRYLVKRTGEKVFLECVQDMDHENMFWYRQDPGLGLRLIYFSYDVKMKEKGDIPEGYSVSREKKERFSLILESASTNQTSMYLCASSSTGRTDTQYFGPGTRLTVL.

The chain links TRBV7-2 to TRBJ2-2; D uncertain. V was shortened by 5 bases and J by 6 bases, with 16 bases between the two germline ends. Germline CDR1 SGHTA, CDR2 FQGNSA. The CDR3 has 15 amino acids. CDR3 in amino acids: CASSPETWTAGELFF. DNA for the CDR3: TGTGCCAGCAGCCCGGAGACTTGGACCGCCGGGGAGCTGTTTTTT.

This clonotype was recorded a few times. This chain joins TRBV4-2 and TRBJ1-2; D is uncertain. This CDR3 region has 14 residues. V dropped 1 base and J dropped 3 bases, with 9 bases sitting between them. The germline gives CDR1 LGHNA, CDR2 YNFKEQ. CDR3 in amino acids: CASSQAGLDYGYTF. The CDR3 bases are TGTGCCAGCAGCCAAGCGGGGTTGGACTATGGCTACACCTTC.

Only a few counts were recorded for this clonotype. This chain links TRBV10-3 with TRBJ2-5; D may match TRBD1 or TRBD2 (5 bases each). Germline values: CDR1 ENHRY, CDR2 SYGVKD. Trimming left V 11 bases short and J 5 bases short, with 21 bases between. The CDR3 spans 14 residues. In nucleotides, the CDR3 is TGTGCCTCCTCCCGGGACCAGCCTGGGGAGACCCAGTACTTC. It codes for CASSRDQPGETQYF.

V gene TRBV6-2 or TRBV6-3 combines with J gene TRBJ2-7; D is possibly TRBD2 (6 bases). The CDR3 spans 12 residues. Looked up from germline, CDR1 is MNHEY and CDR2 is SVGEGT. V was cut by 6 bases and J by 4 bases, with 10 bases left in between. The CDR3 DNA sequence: TGTGCCAGCAGCCCGGCGGGGTACGAGCAGTACGTC. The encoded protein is CASSPAGYEQYV.

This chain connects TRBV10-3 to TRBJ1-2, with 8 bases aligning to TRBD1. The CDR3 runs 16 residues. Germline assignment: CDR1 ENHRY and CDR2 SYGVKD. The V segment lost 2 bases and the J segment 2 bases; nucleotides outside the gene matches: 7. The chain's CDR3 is CAISETTGVANYGYTF. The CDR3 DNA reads TGTGCCATCAGTGAGACGACAGGGGTGGCAAACTATGGCTACACCTTC.

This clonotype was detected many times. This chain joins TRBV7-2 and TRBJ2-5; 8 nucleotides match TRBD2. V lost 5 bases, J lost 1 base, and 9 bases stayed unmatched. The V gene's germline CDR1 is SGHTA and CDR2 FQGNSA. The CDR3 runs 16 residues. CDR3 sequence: CASSLGRRGVQETQYF. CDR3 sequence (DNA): TGTGCCAGCAGCCTAGGACGGCGGGGGGTCCAAGAGACCCAGTACTTC.

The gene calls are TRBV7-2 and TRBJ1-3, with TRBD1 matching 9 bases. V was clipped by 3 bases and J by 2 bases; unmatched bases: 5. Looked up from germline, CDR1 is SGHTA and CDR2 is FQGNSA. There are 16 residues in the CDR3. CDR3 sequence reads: CASSFQDRGPGNTIYF. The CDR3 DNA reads TGTGCCAGCAGCTTCCAGGACAGGGGTCCTGGAAACACCATATATTTT.

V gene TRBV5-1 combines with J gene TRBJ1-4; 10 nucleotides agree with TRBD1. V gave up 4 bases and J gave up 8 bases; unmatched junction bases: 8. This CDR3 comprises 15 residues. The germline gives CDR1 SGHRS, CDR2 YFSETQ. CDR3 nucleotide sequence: TGCGCCAGCAGCGTACTCGGGACAGGGGAGGAAAAACTGTTTTTT. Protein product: CASSVLGTGEEKLFF.

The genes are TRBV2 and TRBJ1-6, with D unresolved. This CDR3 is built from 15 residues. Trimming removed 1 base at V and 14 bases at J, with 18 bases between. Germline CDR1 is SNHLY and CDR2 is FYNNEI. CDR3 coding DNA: TGTGCCAGCAGTGAAGAAGGAGGTGGCCGTGGGTCCCTCCACTTT. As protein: CASSEEGGGRGSLHF.

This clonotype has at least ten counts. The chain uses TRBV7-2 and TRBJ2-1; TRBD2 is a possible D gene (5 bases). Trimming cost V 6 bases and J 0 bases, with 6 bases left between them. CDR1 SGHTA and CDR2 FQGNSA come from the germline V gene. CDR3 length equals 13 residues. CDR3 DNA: TGTGCCAGCAGGGGGAGCTCCTACAATGAGCAGTTCTTC. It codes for CASRGSSYNEQFF.

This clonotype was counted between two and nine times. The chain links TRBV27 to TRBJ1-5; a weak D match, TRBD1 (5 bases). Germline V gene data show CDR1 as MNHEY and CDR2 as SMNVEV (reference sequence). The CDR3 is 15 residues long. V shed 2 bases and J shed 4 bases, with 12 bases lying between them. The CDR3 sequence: CASSLRGLPNQPQHF. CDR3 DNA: TGTGCCAGCAGTTTAAGGGGACTCCCGAATCAGCCCCAGCATTTT.

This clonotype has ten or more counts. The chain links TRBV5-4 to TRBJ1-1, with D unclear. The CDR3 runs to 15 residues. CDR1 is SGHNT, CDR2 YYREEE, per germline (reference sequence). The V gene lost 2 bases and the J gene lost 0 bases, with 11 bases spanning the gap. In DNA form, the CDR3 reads TGTGCCAGCAGCTTCGAAATGGGGATGAACACTGAAGCTTTCTTT. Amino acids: CASSFEMGMNTEAFF. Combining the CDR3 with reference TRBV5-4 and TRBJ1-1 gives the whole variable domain ETGVTQSPTHLIKTRGQQVTLRCSSQSGHNTVSWYQQALGQGPQFIFQYYREEENGRGNFPPRFSGLQFPNYSSELNVNALELDDSALYLCASSFEMGMNTEAFFGQGTRLTVV.

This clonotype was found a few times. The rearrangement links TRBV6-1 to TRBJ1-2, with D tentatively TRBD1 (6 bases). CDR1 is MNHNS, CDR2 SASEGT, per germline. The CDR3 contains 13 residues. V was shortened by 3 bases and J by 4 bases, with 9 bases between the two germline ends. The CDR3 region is CASSEGRGYGYTF. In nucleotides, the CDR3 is TGTGCCAGCAGTGAGGGCAGGGGCTATGGCTACACCTTC.

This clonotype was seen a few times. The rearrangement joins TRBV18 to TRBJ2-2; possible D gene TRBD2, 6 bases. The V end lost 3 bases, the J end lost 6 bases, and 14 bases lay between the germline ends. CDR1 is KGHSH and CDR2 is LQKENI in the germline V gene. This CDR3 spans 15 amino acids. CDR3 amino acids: CASSPTGDLSGELFF. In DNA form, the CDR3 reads TGTGCCAGCTCACCGACGGGGGACCTTTCCGGGGAGCTGTTTTTT.

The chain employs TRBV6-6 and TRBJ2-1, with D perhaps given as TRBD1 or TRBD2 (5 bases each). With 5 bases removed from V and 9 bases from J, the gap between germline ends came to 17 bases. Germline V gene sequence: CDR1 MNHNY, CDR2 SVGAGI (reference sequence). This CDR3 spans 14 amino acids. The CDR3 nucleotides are TGTGCCAGCAGTCCCGGGGCTAGCCTCTCTGAGCAGTTCTTC. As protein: CASSPGASLSEQFF.

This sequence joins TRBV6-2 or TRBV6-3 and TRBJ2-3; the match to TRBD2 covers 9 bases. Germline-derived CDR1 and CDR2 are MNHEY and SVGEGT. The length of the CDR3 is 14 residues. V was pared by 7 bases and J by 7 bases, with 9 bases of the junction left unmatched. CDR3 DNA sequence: TGTGCCAGCAAACAGGGACTAGCAAGGAATACGCAGTATTTT. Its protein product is CASKQGLARNTQYF.

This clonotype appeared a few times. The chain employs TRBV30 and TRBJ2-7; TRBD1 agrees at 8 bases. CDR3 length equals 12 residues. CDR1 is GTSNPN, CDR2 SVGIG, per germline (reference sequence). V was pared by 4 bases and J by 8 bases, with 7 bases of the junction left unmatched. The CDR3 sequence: CAWTRDRSQQYF. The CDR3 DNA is TGTGCCTGGACCCGGGACAGGAGCCAGCAGTACTTC.

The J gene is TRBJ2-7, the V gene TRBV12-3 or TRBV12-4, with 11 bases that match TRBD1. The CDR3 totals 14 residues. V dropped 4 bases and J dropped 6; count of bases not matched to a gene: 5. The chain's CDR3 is CASSSGTGGAEQYF. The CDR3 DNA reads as TGTGCCAGCAGTTCCGGGACAGGGGGAGCCGAGCAGTACTTC.

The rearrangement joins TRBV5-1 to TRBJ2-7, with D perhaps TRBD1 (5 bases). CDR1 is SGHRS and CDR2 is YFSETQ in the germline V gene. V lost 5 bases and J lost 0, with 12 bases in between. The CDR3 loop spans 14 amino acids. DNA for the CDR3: TGCGCCAGCAGGTTAACAGGCCCCTCCTACGAGCAGTACTTC. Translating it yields CASRLTGPSYEQYF.

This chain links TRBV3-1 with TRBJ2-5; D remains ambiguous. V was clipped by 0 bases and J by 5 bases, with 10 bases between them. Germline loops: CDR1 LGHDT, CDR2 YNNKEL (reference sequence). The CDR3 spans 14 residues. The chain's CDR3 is CASSQELVGETQYF. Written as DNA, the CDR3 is TGTGCCAGCAGCCAAGAATTGGTTGGGGAGACCCAGTACTTC.

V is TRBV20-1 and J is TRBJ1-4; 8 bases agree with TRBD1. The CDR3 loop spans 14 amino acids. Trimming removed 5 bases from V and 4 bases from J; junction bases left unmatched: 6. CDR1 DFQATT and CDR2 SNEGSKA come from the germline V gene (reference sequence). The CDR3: CSAGLTGVNEKLFF. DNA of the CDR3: TGCAGTGCTGGATTGACAGGGGTTAATGAAAAACTGTTTTTT.

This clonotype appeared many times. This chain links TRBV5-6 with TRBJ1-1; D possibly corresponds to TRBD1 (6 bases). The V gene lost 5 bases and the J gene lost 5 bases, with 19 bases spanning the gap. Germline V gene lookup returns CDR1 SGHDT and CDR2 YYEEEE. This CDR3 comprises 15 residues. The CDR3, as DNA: TGTGCCAGCAGACTCCTCTACAGGGAAGGAACTGAAGCTTTCTTT. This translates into CASRLLYREGTEAFF.